These 29 T cell receptor beta chains share one sample of origin, sequenced in a study of siplizumab effects on memory and regulatory T cells. Measured with immunoSEQ multiplex PCR; TCRdb has only the in-frame clones, and not every one. The data hold approximately 98,000 clones, with roughly 94% observed a single time. The sample consisted of non-Treg CD4+ T cells sorted from blood. All receptors derive from a human donor in good health.

The CDR3 is CATSPGQTNQPQHF. The CDR3 DNA sequence: TGTGCCACATCACCAGGACAGACGAATCAGCCCCAGCATTTT. This chain joins TRBV28 and TRBJ1-5; maybe TRBD1 (6 bases). Germline assignment: CDR1 MDHEN and CDR2 SYDVKM. The CDR3 loop spans 14 amino acids. V was clipped by 10 bases and J by 4 bases, with 17 bases between them.

The chain combines TRBV6-5 with TRBJ2-7, with unresolved D. Trimming took 2 bases from V and 7 from J, leaving 6 bases between them. This CDR3 spans 11 amino acids. Germline V lookup: CDR1 MNHEY, CDR2 SVGAGI. In DNA, the CDR3 is TGTGCCAGCAGTTACATGTGGGAGCAGTACTTC. It yields the protein CASSYMWEQYF.

This clone was seen just once. This chain's CDR3 is CATSRGTEQHF. CDR3 nucleotide sequence: TGTGCCACCAGCAGAGGGACAGAACAGCATTTT. The V call is TRBV15, the J call TRBJ1-5; D is perhaps TRBD1 (6 bases). Trimming removed 1 base from V and 13 bases from J, with 8 bases in between. The germline gives CDR1 LNHNV, CDR2 YYDKDF (reference sequence). CDR3 size: 11 residues.

J is TRBJ2-2 and V is TRBV2; D is perhaps TRBD1 (6 bases). The V end lost 8 bases, the J end lost 5 bases, and 15 bases lay between the germline ends. Germline CDR1 reads SNHLY; CDR2 reads FYNNEI. The CDR3 is 14 residues long. The CDR3 DNA reads as TGTGCCAGCGGAAGGACAGTAACTACCGGGGAGCTGTTTTTT. This translates into CASGRTVTTGELFF.

This clone was detected only a few times. V is TRBV30 and J is TRBJ1-1; D is uncertain. The germline V and J ends were trimmed by 0 bases and 0 bases, with 8 bases remaining between them. This CDR3 comprises 14 residues. Germline V lookup: CDR1 GTSNPN, CDR2 SVGIG (reference sequence). CDR3 bases: TGTGCCTGGAGTGTTAGGTTGATGAACACTGAAGCTTTCTTT. Translation: CAWSVRLMNTEAFF.

The chain joins TRBV6-6 to TRBJ2-3, with TRBD2 matching over 7 bases. The CDR3 has 16 amino acids. The germline CDR1 and CDR2 sequences are MNHNY and SVGAGI (reference sequence). Trimming cost V 2 bases and J 4 bases; bases outside gene matches: 9. CDR3 sequence: CASSYNRGGSADTQYF. Here the CDR3 DNA reads TGTGCCAGCAGTTACAATCGGGGCGGGAGCGCAGATACGCAGTATTTT.

The J gene is TRBJ1-1, the V gene TRBV28; D possibly corresponds to TRBD1 (6 bases). V lost 4 bases to trimming and J lost 1 base, with 13 bases between them. Germline assignment: CDR1 MDHEN and CDR2 SYDVKM. The CDR3 spans 15 residues. The CDR3 region has the DNA TGTGCCAGCAGTTCCATGGGACAAAGGAACACTGAAGCTTTCTTT. Protein: CASSSMGQRNTEAFF.

This chain joins TRBV5-1 and TRBJ1-2, with D unclear. The germline gives CDR1 SGHRS, CDR2 YFSETQ. V was clipped by 0 bases and J by 4 bases, with 10 bases between them. CDR3 length equals 14 residues. This chain's CDR3 is CASSLASSSYGYTF. The CDR3 region has the DNA TGCGCCAGCAGCTTGGCCAGCTCTTCCTATGGCTACACCTTC.

This clone was seen just once. The chain is built from TRBV11-2 and TRBJ1-3; D is unresolved. The length of the CDR3 is 13 residues. Deletions cut 1 base from V and 1 base from J, with 2 bases between. CDR1 is SGHAT, CDR2 FQNNGV, per germline. In DNA form, the CDR3 reads TGTGCCAGCAGCTTAGCTTCTGGAAACACCATATATTTT. It is translated as CASSLASGNTIYF. The whole variable domain, filled in from reference TRBV11-2 and TRBJ1-3, reads EAGVAQSPRYKIIEKRQSVAFWCNPISGHATLYWYQQILGQGPKLLIQFQNNGVVDDSQLPKDRFSAERLKGVDSTLKIQPAKLEDSAVYLCASSLASGNTIYFGEGSWLTVV.

The gene calls are TRBV7-7 and TRBJ2-1; D may correspond to TRBD1 or TRBD2 (6 bases each). Germline assignment: CDR1 SSHAT and CDR2 FNYEAQ (reference sequence). Trimming pared 5 bases from V and 7 bases from J, leaving 15 bases between. The CDR3 consists of 14 residues. CDR3 protein: CASSQLGGTNEQFF. The CDR3 DNA is TGTGCCAGCAGCCAATTAGGGGGGACGAATGAGCAGTTCTTC.

This chain uses TRBV28 with TRBJ1-2; possible D gene TRBD1, 5 bases. The CDR3 has 13 amino acids. Trimming removed 10 bases from V and 8 bases from J, with 20 bases in between. Germline loops: CDR1 MDHEN, CDR2 SYDVKM. CDR3 DNA sequence: TGTGCCATACTGCCGGGGGTGCTTACAGGCTACACCTTC. It is translated as CAILPGVLTGYTF.

This chain uses TRBV27 with TRBJ2-3; D is unresolved. The CDR3 contains 13 residues. The V gene lost 1 base and the J gene lost 4 bases, with 6 bases spanning the gap. Germline values: CDR1 MNHEY, CDR2 SMNVEV (reference sequence). In DNA form, the CDR3 reads TGTGCCAGCAGTTTATTGTGGGCAGATACGCAGTATTTT. This encodes CASSLLWADTQYF.

V and J are TRBV5-4 and TRBJ1-6; 7 nucleotides align to TRBD1. This CDR3 has 15 residues. Germline CDR1 and CDR2: SGHNT and YYREEE (reference sequence). The trim removed 4 bases at V and 8 bases at J, leaving 9 bases unmatched. The CDR3 DNA follows: TGTGCCAGCAGCCCGCGACAGGGTCGGGATTCACCCCTCCACTTT. This sequence encodes CASSPRQGRDSPLHF.

This chain uses TRBV28 with TRBJ1-5, with D tentatively TRBD1 (6 bases). The length of the CDR3 is 14 residues. Trimming removed 6 bases from V and 6 bases from J, with 15 bases in between. Per the germline V gene, CDR1 is MDHEN and CDR2 is SYDVKM. CDR3 nucleotide sequence: TGTGCCAGCAGATCGGGGGGCCAGGGTCAGCCCCAGCATTTT. It is translated as CASRSGGQGQPQHF.

CDR3 nucleotide sequence: TGTGCCAGCAGCTTTGGTGACGGAAGGGTTTCTGGGGCCAACGTCCTGACTTTC. This gives the protein CASSFGDGRVSGANVLTF. The rearrangement links TRBV11-2 to TRBJ2-6; D not certain. Trimming shortened V by 3 bases and J by 1 base, and 16 bases separated the two germline ends. The CDR3 has 18 amino acids. CDR1 is SGHAT and CDR2 is FQNNGV in the germline V gene.

The CDR3 nucleotides are TGCGCCAGCAGTCAACTAGCACTTGGGACGGAAAGCCCTAATGAGCAGTTCTTC. Amino acids: CASSQLALGTESPNEQFF. V usage is TRBV23-1 and J usage is TRBJ2-1, with D perhaps being TRBD1 or TRBD2 (5 bases each). TRBV23-1 is recorded as an ORF, its role being uncertain. The CDR3 covers 18 residues. Trimming removed 2 bases at V and 7 bases at J, with 24 bases between.

The gene calls are TRBV19 and TRBJ1-2, with a possible D match to TRBD1 (5 bases). The V gene lost 5 bases and the J gene lost 4 bases, with 11 bases spanning the gap. In germline, CDR1 is LNHDA, CDR2 SQIVND (reference sequence). The CDR3 covers 13 residues. The CDR3 nucleotides are TGTGCCAGTAGTTCTGTCGGGGCCTATGGCTACACCTTC. Amino acid sequence: CASSSVGAYGYTF.

CDR3 DNA sequence: TGTGCCAGCAGTGAAGTAGGGTTATTTAATGAAAAACTGTTTTTT. It translates to CASSEVGLFNEKLFF. The chain links TRBV2 to TRBJ1-4; D unresolved. Germline lookup yields CDR1 SNHLY and CDR2 FYNNEI. V lost 1 base and J 4 bases, leaving 10 bases between the germline ends. The CDR3 length is 15 residues.

The V gene is TRBV19, the J gene TRBJ2-5; 9 bases are a match to TRBD2. The CDR3 is made up of 14 amino acids. V shed 3 bases and J 4 bases; nucleotides not matched to a gene: 3. The germline V gene has CDR1 LNHDA and CDR2 SQIVND (reference sequence). CDR3: CASSISGRGETQYF. In DNA, the CDR3 is TGTGCCAGTAGTATTAGCGGGAGAGGAGAGACCCAGTACTTC.

The chain carries TRBV7-9 and TRBJ2-7; 9 bases line up with TRBD2. The CDR3 runs 16 residues. CDR1 and CDR2 from the germline V gene are SEHNR and FQNEAQ (reference sequence). V was clipped by 5 bases and J by 8 bases; unmatched bases: 16. The CDR3 protein is CASSPIWTSDMNQQYF. The DNA of the CDR3 is TGTGCCAGCAGCCCAATCTGGACTAGCGACATGAATCAGCAGTACTTC.

The J gene is TRBJ2-5, the V gene TRBV5-1; D may be TRBD1 (6 bases). Germline V gene lookup returns CDR1 SGHRS and CDR2 YFSETQ. This CDR3 region has 14 residues. The V and J ends lost 2 bases and 2 bases respectively, with 10 bases between them. This CDR3 is CASSLQGVQETQYF. The CDR3 nucleotides read TGCGCCAGCAGCTTACAGGGTGTACAAGAGACCCAGTACTTC.

The rearrangement joins TRBV7-6 to TRBJ2-1; D is perhaps TRBD2 (6 bases). The CDR3 totals 15 residues. V was trimmed by 5 bases and J by 3 bases, leaving 14 bases between them. From germline, CDR1 is SGHVS and CDR2 FNYEAQ. The CDR3 DNA reads TGTGCCAGCAGCCTACTGAGTAGCGGCTACAATGAGCAGTTCTTC. Its translation is CASSLLSSGYNEQFF.

The chain employs TRBV2 and TRBJ2-1, with 12 bases identical to TRBD2. CDR1 SNHLY and CDR2 FYNNEI come from the germline V gene. This CDR3 contains 15 residues. V lost 6 bases and J lost 2; bases outside the gene matches: 2. The CDR3 nucleotides read TGTGCCAGCAGACGACTAGCGGGAGCCTACAATGAGCAGTTCTTC. This gives the protein CASRRLAGAYNEQFF.

The genes are TRBV14 and TRBJ1-4; D perhaps matches TRBD1 (5 bases). The length of the CDR3 is 17 residues. Per germline, CDR1 SGHDN and CDR2 FVKESK. V lost 2 bases, J lost 0 bases, and 13 bases lay in between. CDR3 nucleotides: TGTGCCAGCAGCCAATGGGGCCGGGGTTCAACTAATGAAAAACTGTTTTTT. Translation: CASSQWGRGSTNEKLFF.

V usage is TRBV5-1 and J usage is TRBJ2-7; D not resolved. Trimming cost V 1 base and J 0 bases, with 11 bases left between them. This CDR3 has 15 amino acids. Per the germline V gene, CDR1 is SGHRS and CDR2 is YFSETQ. The CDR3 nucleotides are TGCGCCAGCAGCTTGTACGCTGGGAACTCCTACGAGCAGTACTTC. Protein sequence: CASSLYAGNSYEQYF.

The chain has TRBV27 and TRBJ2-5; 8 positions agree with TRBD1. Trimming cost V 4 bases and J 3 bases; bases outside gene matches: 4. The CDR3 has 14 residues. CDR1 and CDR2 from the germline V gene are MNHEY and SMNVEV (reference sequence). The CDR3 here is CASSSHRGEETQYF. As DNA, the CDR3 is TGTGCCAGCAGTTCTCACAGGGGGGAAGAGACCCAGTACTTC.

The chain joins TRBV6-5 to TRBJ1-1; 7 positions agree with TRBD1. Germline V lookup: CDR1 MNHEY, CDR2 SVGAGI. V was pared by 6 bases and J by 1 base, with 5 bases of the junction left unmatched. The CDR3 covers 14 residues. The CDR3 region is CASSPDRRNTEAFF. The CDR3 DNA is TGTGCCAGCAGCCCGGACAGGAGGAACACTGAAGCTTTCTTT.

The V gene is TRBV28, the J gene TRBJ1-3; no definite D call. The germline gives CDR1 MDHEN, CDR2 SYDVKM. With 6 bases removed from V and 0 bases from J, the gap between germline ends came to 3 bases. There are 12 residues in the CDR3. The CDR3 DNA follows: TGTGCCAGCAGGGACTCTGGAAACACCATATATTTT. This gives the protein CASRDSGNTIYF.

This clone was observed a handful of times. At one end, the junction sequence differs from germline, possibly due to a read error. The genes are TRBV30 and TRBJ2-2; a possible D gene is TRBD2 (6 bases). This CDR3 is 14 amino acids long. CDR1 is GTSNPN and CDR2 is SVGIG in the germline V gene (reference sequence). Here the CDR3 reads CACQGTRNAGELFF. The CDR3 coding sequence is TGTGCCTGTCAAGGGACTCGGAACGCCGGGGAGCTGTTTTTT.